Reported below is one T cell receptor (beta chain). V shed 4 bases and J shed 0 bases, with 14 bases lying between them. Germline-derived CDR1 and CDR2 are SGHDT and YYEEEE. The CDR3 length is 15 residues. These data belong to a study of blood T cell repertoires in COVID-19. The overall study: COVID-19 samples from acute and convalescent phases originated in the United States, Italy and Spain. Sources were T cells, B-cell-depleted T cells, or PBMCs; the material itself was cDNA or gDNA.

How the authors handled the data: For nucleated cells, counts were estimated from reference gene primer amplification. Sequencing used immunoSEQ multiplex PCR; TCRdb keeps in-frame clones, though not all of them. D and trimming were read from the DNA, whereas the V and J calls and clone size are those reported in that table. Of some 76,000 clones listed, 82% are singletons. V is TRBV5-6 and J is TRBJ2-7, with D maybe TRBD2 (5 bases). This receptor was obtained from a man aged 50 to 59 with acute or convalescent COVID-19. The sequenced material came from peripheral blood. This CDR3 reads CASSTWTASSYEQYF. The CDR3 DNA reads TGTGCCAGCAGCACGTGGACTGCGAGCTCCTACGAGCAGTACTTC.